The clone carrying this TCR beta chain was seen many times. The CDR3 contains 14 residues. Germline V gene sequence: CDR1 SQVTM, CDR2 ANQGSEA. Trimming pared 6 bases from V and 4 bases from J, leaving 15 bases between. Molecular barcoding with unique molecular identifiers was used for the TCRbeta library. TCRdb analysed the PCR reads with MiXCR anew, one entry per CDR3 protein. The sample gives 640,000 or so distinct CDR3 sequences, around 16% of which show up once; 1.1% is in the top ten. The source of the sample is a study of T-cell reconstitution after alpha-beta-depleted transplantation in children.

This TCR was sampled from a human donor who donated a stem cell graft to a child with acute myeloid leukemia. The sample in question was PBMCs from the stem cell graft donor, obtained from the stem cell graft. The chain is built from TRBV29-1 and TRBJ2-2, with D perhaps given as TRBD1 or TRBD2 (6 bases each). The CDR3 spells CSVEPGAGTGELFF. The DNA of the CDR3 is TGCAGCGTCGAGCCGGGGGCAGGCACCGGGGAGCTGTTTTTT.